This TCR beta chain was captured by sequencing in a study of T-cell reconstitution after alpha-beta-depleted transplantation in children listed by TCRdb under 2016. A note on the overall study: Using TCR repertoire profiling, the study followed T-cell immune reconstitution in a quantitative way in children after TCRalphabeta/CD19-depleted allogeneic hematopoietic cell transplantation.

The library was produced with PCR. The instrument was an Illumina HiSeq 2500. Molecular barcoding was employed in the preparation of TCR libraries, with unique molecular identifiers being used to normalize TCRbeta repertoire quantification. TCRdb reprocessed the public reads (quality trimming at Q25 with fastp, clone calling with MiXCR) and kept in-frame beta chains. CDR3 protein duplicates are merged, each entry listing the most common genes and DNA. This sample has some 520,000 distinct CDR3 sequences in its table, and less than 35% of those were observed once. 2% to 3% of the sample is held by the ten biggest clonotypes. CDR1 and CDR2 (SGHTA, FQGNSA) derive from the germline V gene. Counted from cysteine to phenylalanine, this CDR3 has 14 amino acids. Only the CDR3 DNA is retained, 42 bases long and in frame from the first base. The junction shows trimming of 4 bases on V and 6 bases on J, plus 13 bases between the germline ends.

This clonotype was found a few times. Its target antigen remains unknown. No much larger clone is present one base from it, and per-base qualities are unavailable. The input for sequencing was PBMCs from the stem cell graft donor, taken from the stem cell graft. The TCR comes from a human donor who donated a stem cell graft to a child with aplastic anemia. The chain is made from TRBV7-2 and TRBJ2-1, and the D gene may be TRBD2, 5 bases matching. The DNA sequence is as follows: TGTGCCAGCAGCTACCGGCGGGCCACCAATGAGCAGTTCTTC. Translated, this gives CASSYRRATNEQFF.